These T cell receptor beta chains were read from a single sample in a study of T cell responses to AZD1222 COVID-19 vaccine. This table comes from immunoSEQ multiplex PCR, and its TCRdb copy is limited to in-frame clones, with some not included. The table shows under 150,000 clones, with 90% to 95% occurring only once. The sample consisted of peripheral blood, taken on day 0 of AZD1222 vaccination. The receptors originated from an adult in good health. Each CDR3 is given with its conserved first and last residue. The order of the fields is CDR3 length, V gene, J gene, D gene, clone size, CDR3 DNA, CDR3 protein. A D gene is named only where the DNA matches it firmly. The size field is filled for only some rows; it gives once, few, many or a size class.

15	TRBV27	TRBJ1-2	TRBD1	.	TGTGCCAGCAGTCAGAGGACAGGCGGACTCTATGGCTACACCTTC	CASSQRTGGLYGYTF
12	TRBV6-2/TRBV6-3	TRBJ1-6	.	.	TGTGCCAGCAGTCTACGAACAGTTTCCCTCCACTTT	CASSLRTVSLHF
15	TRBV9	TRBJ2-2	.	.	TGTGCCAGCAGCGTCGCCAGCGGAGGCACCGGGGAGCTGTTTTTT	CASSVASGGTGELFF
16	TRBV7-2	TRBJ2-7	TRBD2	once	TGTGCCAGCAGCTTGGAGACTAGCGGGAGGTCCCACGAGCAGTACTTC	CASSLETSGRSHEQYF
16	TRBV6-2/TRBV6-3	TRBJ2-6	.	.	TGTGCCAGCAGTTATCGAGGCAGCTCTGGGGCCAACGTCCTGACTTTC	CASSYRGSSGANVLTF
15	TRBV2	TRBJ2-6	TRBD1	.	TGTGCCAGCAGAATGGACAGGGCTGGGGCCAACGTCCTGACTTTC	CASRMDRAGANVLTF
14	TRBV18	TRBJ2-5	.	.	TGTGCCAGCTCACCACAGGGGATTCAAGAGACCCAGTACTTC	CASSPQGIQETQYF
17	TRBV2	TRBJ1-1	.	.	TGTGCCAGCAGTGAAGCGCTTCTTCAGGTGTCGGGGACTGAAGCTTTCTTT	CASSEALLQVSGTEAFF
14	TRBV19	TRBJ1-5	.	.	TGTGCCAGTGCTGCAGGGTTGGGCAATCAGCCCCAGCATTTT	CASAAGLGNQPQHF
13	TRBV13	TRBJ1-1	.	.	TGTGCCAGCACTCCAATGGGGTCCGCTGAAGCTTTCTTT	CASTPMGSAEAFF
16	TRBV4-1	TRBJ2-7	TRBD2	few	TGCGCCAGCAGCCAAGGGATAGGGGAGGGGTCCTACGAGCAGTACTTC	CASSQGIGEGSYEQYF